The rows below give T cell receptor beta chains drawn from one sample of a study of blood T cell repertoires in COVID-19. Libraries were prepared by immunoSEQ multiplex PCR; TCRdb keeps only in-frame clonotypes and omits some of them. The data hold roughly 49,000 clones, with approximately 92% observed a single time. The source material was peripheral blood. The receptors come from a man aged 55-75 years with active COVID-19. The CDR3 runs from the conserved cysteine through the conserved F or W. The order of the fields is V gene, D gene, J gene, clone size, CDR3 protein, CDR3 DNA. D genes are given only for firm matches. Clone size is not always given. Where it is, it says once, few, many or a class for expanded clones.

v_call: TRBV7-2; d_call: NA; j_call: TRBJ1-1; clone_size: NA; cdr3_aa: CASSLGQGSITFF; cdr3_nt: TGTGCCAGCAGCTTAGGGCAGGGGAGTATAACTTTCTTT
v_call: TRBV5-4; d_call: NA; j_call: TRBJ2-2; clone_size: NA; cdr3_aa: CASSLESGVTGELFF; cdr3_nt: TGTGCCAGCAGCTTGGAATCGGGAGTTACCGGGGAGCTGTTTTTT
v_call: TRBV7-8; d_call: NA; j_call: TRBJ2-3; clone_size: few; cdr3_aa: CASSLTLRATDTQYF; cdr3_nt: TGTGCCAGCAGCTTAACCCTGAGGGCCACAGATACGCAGTATTTT
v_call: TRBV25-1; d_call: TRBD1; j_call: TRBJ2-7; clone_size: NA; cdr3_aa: CASSSGTGLIGEQYF; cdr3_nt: TGTGCCAGCAGCTCCGGGACAGGGCTTATAGGCGAGCAGTACTTC
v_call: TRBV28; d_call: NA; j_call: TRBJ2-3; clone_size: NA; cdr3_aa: CASSSYRDTQYF; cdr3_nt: TGTGCCAGCAGTAGTTACAGAGATACGCAGTATTTT
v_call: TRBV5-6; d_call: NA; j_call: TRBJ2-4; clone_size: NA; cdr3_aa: CASSPPAGRINIQYF; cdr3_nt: TGTGCCAGCAGCCCTCCCGCGGGGCGGATTAACATTCAGTACTTC
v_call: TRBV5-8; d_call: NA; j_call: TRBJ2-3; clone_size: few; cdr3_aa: CASSFRTDTQYF; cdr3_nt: TGTGCCAGCAGCTTTCGTACAGATACGCAGTATTTT
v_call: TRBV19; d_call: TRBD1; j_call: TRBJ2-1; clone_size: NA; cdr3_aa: CASSIIVGIHRGRGSYNEQFF; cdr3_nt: TGTGCCAGTAGTATAATCGTTGGGATCCACAGGGGGCGCGGCTCCTACAATGAGCAGTTCTTC
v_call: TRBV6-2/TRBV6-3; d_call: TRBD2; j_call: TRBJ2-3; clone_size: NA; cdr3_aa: CASSYGTSGRRTDTQYF; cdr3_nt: TGTGCCAGCAGTTACGGGACTAGCGGGAGGAGAACAGATACGCAGTATTTT
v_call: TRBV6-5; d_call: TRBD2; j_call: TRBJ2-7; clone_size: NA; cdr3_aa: CASSYASGRGSEQYF; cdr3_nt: TGTGCCAGCAGTTACGCTAGCGGGAGGGGAAGCGAGCAGTACTTC
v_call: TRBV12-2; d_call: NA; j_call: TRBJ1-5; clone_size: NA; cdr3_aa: CASRPSMAGEPQHF; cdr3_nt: TGTGCAAGTCGCCCTAGTATGGCGGGAGAGCCCCAGCATTTT
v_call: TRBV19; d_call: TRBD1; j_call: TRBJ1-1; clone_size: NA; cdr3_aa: CASRDRQGRSTEAFF; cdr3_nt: TGTGCCAGTAGGGACCGACAGGGAAGGAGCACTGAAGCTTTCTTT
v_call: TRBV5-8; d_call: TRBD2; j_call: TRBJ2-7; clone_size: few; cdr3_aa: CASSPVDGRAYEQYF; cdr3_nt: TGTGCCAGCAGCCCAGTAGACGGGAGGGCCTACGAGCAGTACTTC
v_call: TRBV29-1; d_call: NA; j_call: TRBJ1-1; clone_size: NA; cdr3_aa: CSVVFRAGSVAEAFF; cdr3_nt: TGCAGCGTTGTTTTCCGCGCAGGGTCGGTTGCTGAAGCTTTCTTT
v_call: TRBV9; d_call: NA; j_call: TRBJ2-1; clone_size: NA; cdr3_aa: CASSVEAIQGDEQFF; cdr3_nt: TGTGCCAGCAGCGTAGAGGCTATACAGGGCGATGAGCAGTTCTTC
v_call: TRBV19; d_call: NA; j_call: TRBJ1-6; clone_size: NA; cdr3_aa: CASTKTGRTYNSPLHF; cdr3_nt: TGTGCCAGTACCAAGACAGGTCGGACCTATAATTCACCCCTCCACTTT
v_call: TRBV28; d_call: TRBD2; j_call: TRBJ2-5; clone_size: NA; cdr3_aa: CASSLFTSGRETQYF; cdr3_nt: TGTGCCAGCAGTTTGTTCACTAGCGGGAGGGAGACCCAGTACTTC
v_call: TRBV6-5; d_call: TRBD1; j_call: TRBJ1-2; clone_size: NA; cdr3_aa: CASSPRRTGDYGYTF; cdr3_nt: TGTGCCAGCAGCCCCAGACGGACAGGGGACTATGGCTACACCTTC
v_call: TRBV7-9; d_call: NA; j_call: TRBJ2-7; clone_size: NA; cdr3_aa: CASRDRYYEQYF; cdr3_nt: TGTGCCAGCAGGGACAGATACTACGAGCAGTACTTC
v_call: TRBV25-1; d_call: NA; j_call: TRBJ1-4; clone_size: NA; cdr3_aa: CASGRYNEKLFF; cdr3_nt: TGTGCCAGCGGGCGTTATAATGAAAAACTGTTTTTT
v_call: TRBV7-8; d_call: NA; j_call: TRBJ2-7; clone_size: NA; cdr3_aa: CASSFSSSNYEQYF; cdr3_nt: TGTGCCAGCAGCTTTAGTTCCTCGAACTACGAGCAGTACTTC
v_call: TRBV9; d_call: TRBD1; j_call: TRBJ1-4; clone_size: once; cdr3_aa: CASSTGGLTTNEKLFF; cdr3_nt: TGTGCCAGCTCCACAGGGGGTTTGACAACTAATGAAAAACTGTTTTTT
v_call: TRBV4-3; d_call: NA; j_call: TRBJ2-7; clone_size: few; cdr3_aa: CASSQDPRGEQYF; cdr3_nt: TGCGCCAGCAGCCAAGATCCCCGGGGCGAGCAGTACTTC
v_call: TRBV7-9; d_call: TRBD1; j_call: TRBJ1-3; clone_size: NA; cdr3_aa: CASSPEGQGFNTIYF; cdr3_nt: TGTGCCAGCAGCCCAGAGGGACAGGGATTTAACACCATATATTTT
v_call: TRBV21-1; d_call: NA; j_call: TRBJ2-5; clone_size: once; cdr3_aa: CASSTPDRGEETQYF; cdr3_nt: TGTGCCAGCAGCACCCCGGACAGGGGCGAGGAGACCCAGTACTTC
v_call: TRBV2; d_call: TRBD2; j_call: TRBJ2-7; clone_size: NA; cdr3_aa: CASRPRREVLSYEQYF; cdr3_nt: TGTGCCAGCAGACCCCGCCGGGAGGTCCTCTCCTACGAGCAGTACTTC
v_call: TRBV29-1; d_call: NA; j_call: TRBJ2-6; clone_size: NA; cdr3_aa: CSVEGQVRGVLTF; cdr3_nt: TGCAGCGTTGAAGGACAGGTTCGCGGCGTCCTGACTTTC
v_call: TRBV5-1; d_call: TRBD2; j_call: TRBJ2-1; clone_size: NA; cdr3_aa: CASSLVPGTSGNDEQFF; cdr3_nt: TGCGCCAGCAGCTTGGTCCCCGGGACTAGCGGGAACGATGAGCAGTTCTTC
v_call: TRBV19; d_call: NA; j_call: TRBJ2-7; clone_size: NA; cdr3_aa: CASSELSGVWYEQYF; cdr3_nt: TGTGCCAGTAGTGAACTCTCAGGGGTTTGGTACGAGCAGTACTTC
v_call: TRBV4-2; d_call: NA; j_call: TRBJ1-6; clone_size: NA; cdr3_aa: CASSQDRDISNSPLHF; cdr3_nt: TGTGCCAGCAGCCAAGACCGGGACATCTCAAATTCACCCCTCCACTTT
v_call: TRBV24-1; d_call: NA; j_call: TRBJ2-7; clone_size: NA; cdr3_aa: CATSDSSDEVYEQYF; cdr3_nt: TGTGCCACCAGTGATTCTAGCGACGAGGTGTACGAGCAGTACTTC
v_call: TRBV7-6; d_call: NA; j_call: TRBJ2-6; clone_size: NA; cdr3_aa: CASSLVRLSGANVLTF; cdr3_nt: TGTGCCAGCAGCTTAGTCAGGCTCTCTGGGGCCAACGTCCTGACTTTC
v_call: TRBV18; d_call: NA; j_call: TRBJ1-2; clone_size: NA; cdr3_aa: CASSPPGTPYYGYTF; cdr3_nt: TGTGCCAGCTCACCACCGGGCACACCTTACTATGGCTACACCTTC
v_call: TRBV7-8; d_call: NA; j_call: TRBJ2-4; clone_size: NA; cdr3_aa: CASTRTQGTIQYF; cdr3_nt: TGTGCCAGCACCCGAACACAGGGCACCATTCAGTACTTC
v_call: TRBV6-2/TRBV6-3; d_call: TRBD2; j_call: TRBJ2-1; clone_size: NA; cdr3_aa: CASSAAGTSSSDEQFF; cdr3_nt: TGTGCCAGCAGTGCAGCCGGGACTAGTTCGTCCGATGAGCAGTTCTTC
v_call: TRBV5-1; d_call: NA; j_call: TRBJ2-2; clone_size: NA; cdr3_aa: CASSLGGFLTNTGELFF; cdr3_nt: TGCGCCAGCAGCTTGGGCGGGTTCTTAACGAACACCGGGGAGCTGTTTTTT
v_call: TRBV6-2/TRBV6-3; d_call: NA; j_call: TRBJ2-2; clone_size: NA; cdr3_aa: CASSYSQDSSANTGELFF; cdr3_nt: TGTGCCAGCAGTTACTCACAAGACAGCTCCGCGAACACCGGGGAGCTGTTTTTT
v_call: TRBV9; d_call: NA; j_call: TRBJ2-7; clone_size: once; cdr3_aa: CASSVGYRESEQYF; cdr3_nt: TGTGCCAGCAGCGTAGGGTACAGGGAAAGCGAGCAGTACTTC
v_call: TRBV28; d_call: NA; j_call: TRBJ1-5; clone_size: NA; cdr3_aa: CASSAVHRNQPQHF; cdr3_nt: TGTGCCAGCAGTGCCGTACACAGAAATCAGCCCCAGCATTTT
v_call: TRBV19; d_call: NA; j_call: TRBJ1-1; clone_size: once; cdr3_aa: CASSRSPRQAVSVPGPNTEAFF; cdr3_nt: TGTGCCAGTAGTAGATCCCCGCGACAGGCTGTTTCTGTTCCCGGCCCAAACACTGAAGCTTTCTTT
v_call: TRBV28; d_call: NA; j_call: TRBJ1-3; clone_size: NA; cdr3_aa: CASRPPTGASGNTIYF; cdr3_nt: TGTGCCAGCAGGCCCCCGACAGGAGCCTCTGGAAACACCATATATTTT
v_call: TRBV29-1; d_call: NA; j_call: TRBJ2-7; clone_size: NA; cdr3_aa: CSVEGEASSSYEQYF; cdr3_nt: TGCAGCGTTGAAGGGGAGGCCTCCAGCTCCTACGAGCAGTACTTC
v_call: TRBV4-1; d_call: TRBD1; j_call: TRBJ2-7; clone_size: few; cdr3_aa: CASSQDWTGGYEQYF; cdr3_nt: TGCGCCAGCAGCCAAGATTGGACAGGGGGGTACGAGCAGTACTTC
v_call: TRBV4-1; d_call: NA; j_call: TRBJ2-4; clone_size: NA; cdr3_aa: CASSQGILRRDLSAKNIQYF; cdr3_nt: TGCGCCAGCAGCCAAGGAATCTTGAGGAGGGACTTATCAGCCAAAAACATTCAGTACTTC
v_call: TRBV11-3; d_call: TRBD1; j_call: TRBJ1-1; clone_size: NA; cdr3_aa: CASSWDRGSEAFF; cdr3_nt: TGTGCCAGCAGCTGGGACAGGGGCTCTGAAGCTTTCTTT
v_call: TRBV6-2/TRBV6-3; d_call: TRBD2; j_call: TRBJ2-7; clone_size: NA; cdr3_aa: CASSRTSGSGYEQYF; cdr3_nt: TGTGCCAGCAGCCGGACTAGCGGGAGTGGTTACGAGCAGTACTTC
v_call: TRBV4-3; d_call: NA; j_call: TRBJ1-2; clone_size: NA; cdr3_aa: CASSQPGQNEGYTF; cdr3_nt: TGCGCCAGCAGCCAACCCGGACAAAACGAGGGCTACACCTTC